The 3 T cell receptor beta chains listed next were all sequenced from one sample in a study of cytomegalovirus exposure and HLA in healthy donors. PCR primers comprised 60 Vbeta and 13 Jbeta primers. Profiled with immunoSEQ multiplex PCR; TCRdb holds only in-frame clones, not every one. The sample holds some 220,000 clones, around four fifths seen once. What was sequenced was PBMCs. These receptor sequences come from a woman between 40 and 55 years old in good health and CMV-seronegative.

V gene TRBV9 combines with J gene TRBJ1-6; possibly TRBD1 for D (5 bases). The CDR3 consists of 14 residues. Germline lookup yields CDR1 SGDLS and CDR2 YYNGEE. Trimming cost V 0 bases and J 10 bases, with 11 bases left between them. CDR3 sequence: CASSVGTGRSPLHF. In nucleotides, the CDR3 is TGTGCCAGCAGCGTAGGAACAGGCAGATCACCCCTCCACTTT.

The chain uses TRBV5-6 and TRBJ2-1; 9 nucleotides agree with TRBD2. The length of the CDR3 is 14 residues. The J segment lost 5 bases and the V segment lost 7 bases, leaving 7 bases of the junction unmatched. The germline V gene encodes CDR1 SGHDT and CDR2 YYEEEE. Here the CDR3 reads CASGGLAGNNEQFF. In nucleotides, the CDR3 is TGTGCCAGCGGGGGGCTAGCGGGGAACAATGAGCAGTTCTTC.

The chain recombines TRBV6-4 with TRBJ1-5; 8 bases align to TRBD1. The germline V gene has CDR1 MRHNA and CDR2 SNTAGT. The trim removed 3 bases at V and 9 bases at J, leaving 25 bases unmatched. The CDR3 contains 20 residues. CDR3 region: CASSDKDRDWDTRGPGPQHF. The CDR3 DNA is TGTGCCAGCAGTGATAAGGACAGGGATTGGGATACTAGGGGCCCGGGGCCCCAGCATTTT.